The sequence of this T cell receptor (beta chain) was determined in a study of blood T cell repertoires in COVID-19. Study-wide background: Some COVID-19 samples were acute and others convalescent; all came from the United States, Italy and Spain. Sources were T cells, B-cell-depleted T cells, or PBMCs; the material itself was cDNA or gDNA.

In the source study's methods: By means of reference gene primer amplification, nucleated cell counts were estimated. The protocol was immunoSEQ multiplex PCR, while the TCRdb copy is restricted to in-frame clones and leaves out a portion. V, J and clone size are taken as reported in that table, and D and trimming were inferred from the DNA itself. The sample shows under 200,000 clones, more than 75% of them seen only once. J was trimmed by 4 bases and V by 1 base; bases with no gene match: 2. The CDR3 consists of 16 residues. The germline V gene has CDR1 SGDLS and CDR2 YYNGEE. The count of this clone is one.

The TCR comes from a man aged 40-49 years with active or convalescent COVID-19. The chain recombines TRBV9 with TRBJ2-2; the match to TRBD2 covers 12 bases. Specimen: peripheral blood. Here the CDR3 reads CASSVLAGGGTGELFF. For the CDR3, the DNA is TGTGCCAGCAGCGTACTAGCGGGAGGGGGCACCGGGGAGCTGTTTTTT.